The 15 T cell receptor beta chains below were found in one sample sequenced in a study of cytomegalovirus exposure and HLA in healthy donors (dated by TCRdb to 2015 to 2018). Preparation of the library involved the immunoSEQ multiplex PCR assay. For the multiplex PCR, a mixture combining 60 forward primers for TCR Vbeta segments and 13 reverse primers for TCR Jbeta segments was used. TCRdb took this table from immuneACCESS and kept in-frame rearrangements with V and J called. Such tables lack part of the clones; where checked against another copy, unresolved V genes explain under half of the gap, and the rest is unexplained. The sample table contains fewer than 200,000 clones; only one count was recorded for around 77% of them. The top ten constitute over 2% of the sample. Sequencing was performed on PBMCs. These receptors originate from a man in his 60s in good health and CMV-seronegative.

This chain uses TRBV7-6 with TRBJ1-1, with TRBD1 matching over 7 bases. Trimming removed 4 bases from V and 7 bases from J; junction bases left unmatched: 6. Per germline, CDR1 SGHVS and CDR2 FNYEAQ. CDR3 size: 13 residues. For the CDR3, the DNA is TGTGCCAGCAGCTCAGAGACAGGGCGTGAAGCTTTCTTT. Translating gives CASSSETGREAFF.

The chain has TRBV7-9 and TRBJ2-5; D not resolved. This CDR3 region has 15 residues. Germline loops: CDR1 SEHNR, CDR2 FQNEAQ (reference sequence). V was cut by 1 base and J by 3 bases, with 12 bases left in between. CDR3 nucleotide sequence: TGTGCCAGCAGCTTAGACCAAGGTCGGGAAGAGACCCAGTACTTC. Translating gives CASSLDQGREETQYF.

The rearrangement links TRBV4-3 to TRBJ2-2; the match to TRBD1 covers 8 bases. V dropped 5 bases and J dropped 3; count of bases not matched to a gene: 5. The CDR3 contains 15 residues. CDR1 LGHNA and CDR2 YSLEER come from the germline V gene. The CDR3 sequence: CASSVGTGDTGELFF. In DNA form, the CDR3 reads TGCGCCAGCAGCGTTGGGACAGGAGACACCGGGGAGCTGTTTTTT.

The J gene is TRBJ1-4, the V gene TRBV5-1; D call uncertain. Germline CDR1 and CDR2: SGHRS and YFSETQ. The CDR3 runs 15 residues. Between the trimmed V and J ends, which lost 3 bases and 5 bases, there was a span of 14 bases. CDR3 coding DNA: TGCGCCAGCAGCTACGACAATTCCCGAAATGAAAAACTGTTTTTT. As protein: CASSYDNSRNEKLFF.

This chain connects TRBV6-6 to TRBJ1-4, with 7 bases matching TRBD1. J lost 6 bases, V lost 6 bases, and 7 bases had no gene match. The CDR3 has 14 amino acids. Germline-derived CDR1 and CDR2 are MNHNY and SVGAGI (reference sequence). CDR3 region: CASSPQRGHEKLFF. The CDR3 DNA sequence: TGTGCCAGCAGCCCACAGAGGGGGCATGAAAAACTGTTTTTT.

This clone has just a few counts. The chain links TRBV2 to TRBJ2-7; 7 bases are shared with TRBD1. Germline CDR1 SNHLY, CDR2 FYNNEI. Losses at the gene ends were 0 bases for V and 1 base for J; bases not matched to a gene: 6. CDR3 length equals 16 residues. CDR3 nucleotide sequence: TGTGCCAGCAGTGAAGCCGGCCAGGGGGATTCCTACGAGCAGTACTTC. Residues: CASSEAGQGDSYEQYF.

The J gene is TRBJ1-5, the V gene TRBV11-2; the D is unclear. Germline V CDR1 and CDR2: SGHAT, FQNNGV. This CDR3 contains 16 residues. Between the trimmed V and J ends, which lost 9 bases and 0 bases, there was a span of 18 bases. CDR3 sequence: CARSPKEGLSNQPQHF. The CDR3 nucleotides read TGTGCCAGAAGTCCGAAAGAGGGCCTTAGCAATCAGCCCCAGCATTTT.

This rearrangement joins TRBV9 to TRBJ2-1; 7 nucleotides match TRBD2. The CDR3 has 13 amino acids. Trimming took 7 bases from V and 2 from J; bases not matched to a gene: 3. Germline CDR1 and CDR2: SGDLS and YYNGEE. The CDR3 sequence: CASGGGTYNEQFF. Written as DNA, the CDR3 is TGTGCCAGCGGGGGGGGTACCTACAATGAGCAGTTCTTC. Full variable domain (rest looked up from reference TRBV9 and TRBJ2-1): DSGVTQTPKHLITATGQRVTLRCSPRSGDLSVYWYQQSLDQGLQFLIQYYNGEERAKGNILERFSAQQFPDLHSELNLSSLELGDSALYFCASGGGTYNEQFFGPGTRLTVL.

The chain is built from TRBV5-6 and TRBJ1-2, with 9 bases matching TRBD1. The CDR3 runs to 15 residues. Germline values: CDR1 SGHDT, CDR2 YYEEEE. After removal of 3 bases from V and 3 bases from J, the junction contained 6 bases not matched to a gene. The CDR3 nucleotides read TGTGCCAGCAGCTCGATGGACAGGGGAGACTATGGCTACACCTTC. As protein: CASSSMDRGDYGYTF.

The rearrangement uses TRBV19 and TRBJ1-1; D is unresolved. Trimming removed 0 bases at V and 4 bases at J, with 9 bases between. The germline CDR1 and CDR2 sequences are LNHDA and SQIVND (reference sequence). The CDR3 loop spans 14 amino acids. CDR3 protein: CASSIDGGLTEAFF. In DNA, the CDR3 is TGTGCCAGTAGTATAGACGGAGGGCTCACTGAAGCTTTCTTT.

The chain joins TRBV5-6 to TRBJ1-2, with 10 bases matching TRBD1. Trimming cost V 4 bases and J 3 bases; bases outside gene matches: 12. The CDR3 runs to 17 residues. Germline CDR1 reads SGHDT; CDR2 reads YYEEEE. CDR3 protein: CASSPTKRQGAYYGYTF. The CDR3 bases are TGTGCCAGCAGCCCTACAAAACGACAGGGGGCGTACTATGGCTACACCTTC.

The genes are TRBV7-8 and TRBJ1-5, with 8 nucleotides matching TRBD1. Looked up from germline, CDR1 is SGHVS and CDR2 is FQNEAQ. Trimming at V came to 4 bases and at J to 6 bases, leaving 2 bases not matched to a gene. The CDR3 has 13 residues. CDR3 DNA: TGTGCCAGCAGCTCAACAGGGGGTCAGCCCCAGCATTTT. This codes for CASSSTGGQPQHF.

For this clone: A read error may account for a junction end that differs from germline. The rearrangement uses TRBV28 and TRBJ1-5; D is perhaps TRBD1 (6 bases). The CDR3 covers 11 residues. Germline loops: CDR1 MDHEN, CDR2 SYDVKM. CDR3 sequence: CASRLGGPQNF. The CDR3 DNA is TGTGCCAGCAGATTGGGGGGGCCCCAGAATTTT.

The chain joins TRBV16 to TRBJ1-3; perhaps TRBD1 as D (5 bases). This CDR3 spans 16 amino acids. Per the germline V gene, CDR1 is KGHSY and CDR2 is FQNENV. V was shortened by 0 bases and J by 4 bases, with 13 bases between the two germline ends. The CDR3 loop reads CASSQSVGRVGNTIYF. CDR3 DNA sequence: TGTGCCAGCAGCCAATCGGTCGGCAGGGTAGGAAACACCATATATTTT.

The V call is TRBV5-1, the J call TRBJ1-3; the D gene is possibly TRBD1 (5 bases). V was clipped by 5 bases and J by 1 base, with 10 bases between them. The V gene's germline CDR1 is SGHRS and CDR2 YFSETQ. The CDR3 consists of 14 residues. CDR3 protein: CASRLAGSGNTIYF. DNA for the CDR3: TGCGCCAGCAGGCTTGCAGGGTCTGGAAACACCATATATTTT.